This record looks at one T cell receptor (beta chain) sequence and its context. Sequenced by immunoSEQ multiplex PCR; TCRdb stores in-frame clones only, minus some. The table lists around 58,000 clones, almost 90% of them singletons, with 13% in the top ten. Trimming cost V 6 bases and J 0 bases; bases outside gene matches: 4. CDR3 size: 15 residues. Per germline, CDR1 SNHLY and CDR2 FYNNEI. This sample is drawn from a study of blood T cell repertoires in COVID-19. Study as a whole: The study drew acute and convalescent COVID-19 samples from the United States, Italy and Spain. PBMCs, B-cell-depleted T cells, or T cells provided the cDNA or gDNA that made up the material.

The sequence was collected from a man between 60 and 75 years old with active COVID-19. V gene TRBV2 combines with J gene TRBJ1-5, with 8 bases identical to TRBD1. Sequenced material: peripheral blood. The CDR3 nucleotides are TGTGCCAGCAGGTACAGGGGGACTAGCAATCAGCCCCAGCATTTT. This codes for CASRYRGTSNQPQHF.